Given below is one T cell receptor (beta chain) in context. Its antigen remains unidentified. This entry is derived from a study of cytomegalovirus exposure and HLA in healthy donors. The PCR was carried out with 60 Vbeta primers and 13 Jbeta primers. TCRdb keeps only in-frame clones here, not all; method: immunoSEQ multiplex PCR. This table holds around 110,000 clones, 80% to 85% found once. Broader study findings: The study labeled 164 TCR beta chains cytomegalovirus-associated. A later examination showed that TCR association rates differed by HLA locus, with DRB1 most and HLA-C fewest.

From germline, CDR1 is SNHLY and CDR2 FYNNEI. J lost 4 bases, V lost 9 bases, and 6 bases had no gene match. The CDR3 is made up of 14 amino acids. The V gene is TRBV2, the J gene TRBJ2-2, with TRBD1 matching over 9 bases. This receptor was taken from a woman between 25 and 40 years old in good health and CMV-seronegative. Sequenced input: PBMCs. The CDR3 nucleotides are TGTGCCAGTCCCCGGACAGGGGCCACCGGGGAGCTGTTTTTT. Its protein product is CASPRTGATGELFF. Together with reference TRBV2 and TRBJ2-2, the CDR3 gives the full variable domain: EPEVTQTPSHQVTQMGQEVILRCVPISNHLYFYWYRQILGQKVEFLVSFYNNEISEKSEIFDDQFSVERPDGSNFTLKIRSTKLEDSAMYFCASPRTGATGELFFGEGSRLTVL.